This is a list of T cell receptor beta chains from one sample in a study of T cell responses to AZD1222 COVID-19 vaccine. TCRdb keeps only in-frame clones here, not all; method: immunoSEQ multiplex PCR. Here the sample spans about 66,000 clones, 60% to 85% being singletons. Sequenced here: peripheral blood, sampled 28 days after the second AZD1222 dose. The receptors stem from an adult who received the AZD1222 COVID-19 vaccine. Each CDR3 is given with its conserved first and last residue. The D gene is left open where the match is weak. Not all rows give a size; the values are once, few, many and, for expanded clones, a class.

CDR3	DNA	size	V	J	D
CASSLASGYTDTQYF	TGTGCCAGCAGCTTGGCCTCAGGGTACACAGATACGCAGTATTTT	-	TRBV5-4	TRBJ2-3	-
CASSLGTVSGEQFF	TGTGCCAGCAGCTTAGGGACCGTTTCGGGTGAGCAGTTCTTC	-	TRBV11-3	TRBJ2-1	-
CATSRGDSGNTEAFF	TGTGCCACCAGCCGGGGGGACTCAGGGAACACTGAAGCTTTCTTT	-	TRBV15	TRBJ1-1	-
CASSLTPGPDVSPYGYTF	TGCGCCAGCAGCTTGACCCCAGGGCCGGATGTAAGTCCCTATGGCTACACCTTC	once	TRBV5-1	TRBJ1-2	-
CASSARGSQETQYF	TGTGCCAGCAGCGCCCGTGGGAGCCAAGAGACCCAGTACTTC	once	TRBV9	TRBJ2-5	-
CASSRAGGLYNEQFF	TGTGCCAGCAGTAGGGCGGGGGGGCTGTACAATGAGCAGTTCTTC	once	TRBV9	TRBJ2-1	TRBD2
CASSDPGGGNTIYF	TGTGCCAGCAGTGATCCGGGGGGCGGAAACACCATATATTTT	-	TRBV6-1	TRBJ1-3	-
CASSYWNKHAGNTIYF	TGTGCCAGCAGTTACTGGAATAAACACGCTGGAAACACCATATATTTT	-	TRBV6-6	TRBJ1-3	-
CASSLANGDTGELFF	TGTGCCAGCAGCTTAGCGAACGGGGACACCGGGGAGCTGTTTTTT	-	TRBV7-9	TRBJ2-2	-
CATSSGAYNEQFF	TGTGCCACATCTAGCGGTGCCTACAATGAGCAGTTCTTC	-	TRBV24-1	TRBJ2-1	TRBD2
CASSEVWRTSGGPTDTQYF	TGTGCCAGCAGTGAAGTTTGGAGGACTAGCGGGGGGCCCACAGATACGCAGTATTTT	-	TRBV6-1	TRBJ2-3	TRBD2
CSVDRVGGETQYF	TGCAGCGTTGACCGGGTTGGGGGGGAGACCCAGTACTTC	-	TRBV29-1	TRBJ2-5	-
CASSPQGTGYEQYF	TGTGCCAGCAGCCCCCAGGGGACAGGCTACGAGCAGTACTTC	-	TRBV3-1/TRBV3-2	TRBJ2-7	TRBD1
CASSPYSLENTGELFF	TGCGCCAGCAGCCCTTACAGCCTAGAGAACACCGGGGAGCTGTTTTTT	few	TRBV5-1	TRBJ2-2	-
CASSLPRGGQWDKNIQYF	TGTGCCAGCAGCCTCCCGCGGGGGGGCCAGTGGGACAAAAACATTCAGTACTTC	-	TRBV11-2	TRBJ2-4	TRBD2
CASRDAENGYTF	TGTGCCAGCAGAGATGCGGAAAATGGCTACACCTTC	-	TRBV12-3/TRBV12-4	TRBJ1-2	-
CASRQGLAGPGELFF	TGCGCCAGCAGACAAGGACTAGCGGGGCCCGGGGAGCTGTTTTTT	-	TRBV5-1	TRBJ2-2	TRBD2
CASSIKDGSYNEQFF	TGTGCCAGTAGTATAAAGGACGGGTCCTACAATGAGCAGTTCTTC	-	TRBV19	TRBJ2-1	-
CASSPFTPLILAGVVDEQFF	TGTGCCAGCAGCCCATTTACTCCCCTTATACTAGCGGGGGTTGTGGATGAGCAGTTCTTC	once	TRBV7-6	TRBJ2-1	TRBD2
CASSLVGQYGYTF	TGTGCCAGCAGCTTAGTAGGGCAGTATGGCTACACCTTC	-	TRBV7-9	TRBJ1-2	-
CASSPGWNSPLHF	TGCGCCAGCAGCCCCGGTTGGAATTCACCCCTCCACTTT	-	TRBV5-1	TRBJ1-6	-
CASSQDLTSGGSTGELFF	TGCGCCAGCAGCCAAGATTTAACGAGCGGGGGATCCACCGGGGAGCTGTTTTTT	-	TRBV4-3	TRBJ2-2	TRBD2
CASRQGLTYGYTF	TGTGCCAGCAGACAGGGGCTCACCTATGGCTACACCTTC	-	TRBV28	TRBJ1-2	TRBD1
CASSRSGGVLGDEQFF	TGTGCCAGCAGCAGGAGCGGGGGGGTTTTAGGAGATGAGCAGTTCTTC	once	TRBV5-5	TRBJ2-1	TRBD2
CAISESTGPNEKLFF	TGTGCCATCAGTGAGTCGACAGGTCCTAATGAAAAACTGTTTTTT	-	TRBV10-3	TRBJ1-4	-
CASSLRQGGTGELFF	TGTGCCAGCAGCCTTCGACAGGGGGGGACCGGGGAGCTGTTTTTT	-	TRBV5-4	TRBJ2-2	TRBD1
CASSIRGGSVGANVLTF	TGTGCCAGTAGTATCCGGGGGGGATCCGTTGGGGCCAACGTCCTGACTTTC	-	TRBV19	TRBJ2-6	TRBD2
CASSYEGFDTEAFF	TGTGCCAGCAGTTACGAGGGATTTGACACTGAAGCTTTCTTT	-	TRBV6-2/TRBV6-3	TRBJ1-1	-
CASSLTGGYYNEQYF	TGTGCCAGCAGCTTAACCGGGGGGTATTATAACGAGCAGTACTTC	few	TRBV7-3	TRBJ2-7	TRBD2
CASSTRRSYEQYF	TGTGCCAGCAGTACCCGGCGCTCCTACGAGCAGTACTTC	-	TRBV6-1	TRBJ2-7	-
CASSITGIGGELFF	TGTGCCAGTAGTATCACGGGGATCGGCGGGGAGCTGTTTTTT	-	TRBV19	TRBJ2-2	-
CASSYSLNGDTEAFF	TGTGCCAGCAGTTACTCCCTGAATGGGGACACTGAAGCTTTCTTT	-	TRBV6-5	TRBJ1-1	-
CALRTAGVSPLHF	TGTGCCCTTAGGACGGCGGGGGTATCACCCCTCCACTTT	-	TRBV6-5	TRBJ1-6	-
CASSPRTMGPYEQYF	TGTGCCAGCAGCCCGAGGACCATGGGGCCCTACGAGCAGTACTTC	-	TRBV7-3	TRBJ2-7	-
CATSDGGGQGAYEQYF	TGTGCCACCAGTGATGGGGGGGGTCAGGGGGCTTACGAGCAGTACTTC	-	TRBV24-1	TRBJ2-7	-
CASSNSIGTGGGYGYTF	TGTGCCAGCAGCAACTCGATCGGGACAGGGGGCGGCTATGGCTACACCTTC	-	TRBV3-1/TRBV3-2	TRBJ1-2	TRBD1
CASSLAIQGLNTEAFF	TGCGCCAGCAGCTTGGCTATACAGGGTCTGAACACTGAAGCTTTCTTT	-	TRBV5-1	TRBJ1-1	-
CASTGQVYGYTF	TGTGCCAGCACGGGACAGGTCTATGGCTACACCTTC	-	TRBV6-5	TRBJ1-2	TRBD1
CASSYGQDGSPLHF	TGTGCCAGCAGTTACGGACAGGACGGATCACCCCTCCACTTT	-	TRBV6-5	TRBJ1-6	TRBD1
CASSLTATFGSYNEQFF	TGTGCCAGCAGTTTAACGGCCACATTCGGCTCCTACAATGAGCAGTTCTTC	few	TRBV6-2/TRBV6-3	TRBJ2-1	-
CASSKGGLVTEAFF	TGTGCCAGCAGCAAAGGAGGGTTAGTTACTGAAGCTTTCTTT	-	TRBV14	TRBJ1-1	-
CASSHRGGNTEAFF	TGTGCCAGCAGCCACCGGGGAGGGAACACTGAAGCTTTCTTT	-	TRBV3-1/TRBV3-2	TRBJ1-1	-
CASGGLAGMDTQYF	TGTGCCAGCGGGGGACTAGCGGGGATGGATACGCAGTATTTT	-	TRBV2	TRBJ2-3	TRBD2
CASSHGGSGYTF	TGTGCCAGCAGCCACGGGGGGTCCGGCTACACCTTC	-	TRBV11-3	TRBJ1-2	-
CASSQGPDNYGYTF	TGTGCCAGCAGCCAAGGGCCCGATAACTATGGCTACACCTTC	once	TRBV3-1/TRBV3-2	TRBJ1-2	-
CASSSEGKTQYF	TGTGCCAGCAGCTCCGAAGGGAAGACCCAGTACTTC	-	TRBV3-1/TRBV3-2	TRBJ2-5	-
CASSPQPINQQGLETQYF	TGTGCCAGCTCACCACAGCCTATCAATCAACAGGGTTTGGAGACCCAGTACTTC	-	TRBV18	TRBJ2-5	-
CASSLQAPGGAQYF	TGTGCCAGCAGCCTACAAGCCCCAGGGGGGGCCCAGTACTTC	-	TRBV7-9	TRBJ2-5	-
CASSNRPGANYGYTF	TGTGCCAGTAGTAACCGCCCGGGTGCTAACTATGGCTACACCTTC	-	TRBV19	TRBJ1-2	-